This record covers a single TCR beta chain. Its antigen is currently unknown. The V and J ends lost 6 bases and 6 bases respectively, with 14 bases between them. The CDR3 runs 13 residues. Germline V CDR1 and CDR2: MDHEN, SYDVKM. The PCR had 60 Vbeta and 13 Jbeta primers. Original processing notes: In a later analysis, the count reached 82 million or so unique TCR beta chains, with about 9.9 million shared. Method: immunoSEQ multiplex PCR; TCRdb's copy keeps in-frame clones and lacks some. V, J and clone size are those of that table, while D and trimming were read from the DNA. This table has 100,000 to 150,000 clones, under 85% appearing once. This entry comes from a study of cytomegalovirus exposure and HLA in healthy donors. Study outcomes and limitations: Accounts indicate the classifier identified cytomegalovirus status with strong specificity and sensitivity. Researchers had no immune exposure information except CMV serostatus available. An analysis done earlier found most TCR beta V segments productive about 87% or about 30% of the time.

The chain has TRBV28 and TRBJ1-1, with D possibly matching TRBD1 (6 bases). The sequenced sample consisted of PBMCs. This TCR was recovered from a woman aged 40 to 49 in good health and CMV-seropositive. The CDR3 loop reads CASRPTGTSEAFF. CDR3 DNA sequence: TGTGCCAGCAGACCGACAGGTACTTCTGAAGCTTTCTTT.